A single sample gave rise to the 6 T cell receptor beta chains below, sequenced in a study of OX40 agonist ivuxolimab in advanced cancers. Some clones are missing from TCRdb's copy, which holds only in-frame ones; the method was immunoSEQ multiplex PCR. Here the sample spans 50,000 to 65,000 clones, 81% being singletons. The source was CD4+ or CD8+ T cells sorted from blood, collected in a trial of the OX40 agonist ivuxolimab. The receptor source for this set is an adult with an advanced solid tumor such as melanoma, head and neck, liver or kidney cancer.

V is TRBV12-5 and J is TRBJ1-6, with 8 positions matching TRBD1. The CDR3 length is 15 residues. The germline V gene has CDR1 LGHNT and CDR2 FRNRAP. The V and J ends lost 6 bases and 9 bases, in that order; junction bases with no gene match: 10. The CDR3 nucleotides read TGTGCTAGTGGGGGCCAGGGGACAGGAGTTTCACCCCTCCACTTT. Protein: CASGGQGTGVSPLHF.

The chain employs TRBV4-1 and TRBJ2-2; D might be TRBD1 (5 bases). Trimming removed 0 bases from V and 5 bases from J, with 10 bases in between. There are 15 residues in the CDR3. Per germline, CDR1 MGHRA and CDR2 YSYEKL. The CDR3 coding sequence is TGCGCCAGCAGCCAAGAAGTGACAGTTACCGGGGAGCTGTTTTTT. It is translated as CASSQEVTVTGELFF.

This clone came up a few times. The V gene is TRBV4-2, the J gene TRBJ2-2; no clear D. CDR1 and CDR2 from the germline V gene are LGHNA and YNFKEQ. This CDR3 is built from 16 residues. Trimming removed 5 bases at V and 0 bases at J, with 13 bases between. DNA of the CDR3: TGTGCCAGCAGCGACATCGGTAGGGCGAACACCGGGGAGCTGTTTTTT. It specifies CASSDIGRANTGELFF.

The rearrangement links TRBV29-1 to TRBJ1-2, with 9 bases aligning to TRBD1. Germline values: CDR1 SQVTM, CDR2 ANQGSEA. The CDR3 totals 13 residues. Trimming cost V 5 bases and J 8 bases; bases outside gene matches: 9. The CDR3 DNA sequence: TGCAGCGTTTTACGGACAGGGGTTAGAGGCTACACCTTC. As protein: CSVLRTGVRGYTF.

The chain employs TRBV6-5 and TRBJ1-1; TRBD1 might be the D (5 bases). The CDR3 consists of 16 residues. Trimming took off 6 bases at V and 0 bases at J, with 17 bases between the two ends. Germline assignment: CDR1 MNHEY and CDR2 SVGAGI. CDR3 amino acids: CASRYLNQGMNTEAFF. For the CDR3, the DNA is TGTGCCAGCAGATACCTCAATCAGGGCATGAACACTGAAGCTTTCTTT.

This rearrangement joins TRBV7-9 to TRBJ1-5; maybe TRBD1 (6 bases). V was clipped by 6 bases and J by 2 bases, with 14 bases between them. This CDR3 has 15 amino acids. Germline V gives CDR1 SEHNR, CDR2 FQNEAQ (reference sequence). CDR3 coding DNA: TGTGCCAGCAGTCCAGCGGGGGGCGGCAATCAGCCCCAGCATTTT. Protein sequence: CASSPAGGGNQPQHF.